This T cell receptor (beta chain) is from a study of T cells after yellow fever vaccination. About the research overall: Fractions of limited cellularity were prepared by means of SMART-Seq v4 Ultra Low Input.

MiXCR was run by TCRdb on the 5' RACE reads, yielding one entry per CDR3 protein. Found here are some 350,000 distinct CDR3 sequences, 3% to 4.5% of them singletons; the top ten hold 20% to 25%. This clonotype came up a few times. Antigen unknown. Study-wide results and caveats: FACS-sorted repertoires could harbor abundant contaminating bulk-population clonotypes.

This CDR3 contains 16 residues. In germline, CDR1 is LGHDT, CDR2 YNNKEL (reference sequence). Trimming removed 0 bases from V and 3 bases from J; junction bases left unmatched: 5. This TCR was recovered from a man aged 18-30 years who received the YFV17D yellow fever vaccine. Source: PBMCs, taken 5 days after the yellow fever booster vaccination. The rearrangement joins TRBV3-1 to TRBJ2-1; 7 bases agree with TRBD2. Here the CDR3 reads CASSQDGRGNYNEQFF. The CDR3, as DNA: TGTGCCAGCAGCCAAGACGGGCGGGGGAACTACAATGAGCAGTTCTTC.